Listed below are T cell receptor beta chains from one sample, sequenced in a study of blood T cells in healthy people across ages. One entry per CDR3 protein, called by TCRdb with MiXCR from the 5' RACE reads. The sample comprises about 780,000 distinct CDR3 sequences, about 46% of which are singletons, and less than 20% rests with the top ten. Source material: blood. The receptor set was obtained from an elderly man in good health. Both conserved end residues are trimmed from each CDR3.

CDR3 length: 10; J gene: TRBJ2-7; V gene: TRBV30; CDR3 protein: AWKGGNYEQY
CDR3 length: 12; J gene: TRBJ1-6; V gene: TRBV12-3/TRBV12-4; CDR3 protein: ASSWMGSNSPLH
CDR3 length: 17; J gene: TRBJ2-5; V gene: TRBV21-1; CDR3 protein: ASSNSPGAHFMNGETQY
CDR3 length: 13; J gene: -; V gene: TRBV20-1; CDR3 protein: SASPGTSGRKTQY
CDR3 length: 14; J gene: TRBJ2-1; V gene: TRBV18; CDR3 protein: ASSSLADPSTDEQF
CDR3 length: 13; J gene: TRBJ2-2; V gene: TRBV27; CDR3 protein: ASSYGTANTGELF
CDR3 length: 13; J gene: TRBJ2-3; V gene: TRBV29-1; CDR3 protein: SVLKAGGSTDTQY
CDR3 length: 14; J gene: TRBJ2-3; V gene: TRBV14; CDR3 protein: AGSQDIGDSIYTQY
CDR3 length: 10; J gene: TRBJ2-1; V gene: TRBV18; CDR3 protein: ASSPDPRGQF
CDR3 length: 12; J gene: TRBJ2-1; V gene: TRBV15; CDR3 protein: ATSLSHDLNEQF
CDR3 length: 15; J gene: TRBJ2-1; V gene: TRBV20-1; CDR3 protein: SAPKVVPQLGANEQF
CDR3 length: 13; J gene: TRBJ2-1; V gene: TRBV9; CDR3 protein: ASSVVPGAYNEQF
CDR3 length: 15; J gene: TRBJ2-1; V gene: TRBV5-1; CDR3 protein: ASSTSMLRGGYNEQF
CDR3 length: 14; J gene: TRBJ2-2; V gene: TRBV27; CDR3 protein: ASSSFGGHNTGELF
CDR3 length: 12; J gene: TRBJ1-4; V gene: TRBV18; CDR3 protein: ASSPVQGGEKLF
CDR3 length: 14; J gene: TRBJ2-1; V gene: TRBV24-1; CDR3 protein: ATSDRTSGGDNEQF
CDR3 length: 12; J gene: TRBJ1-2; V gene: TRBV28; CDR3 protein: ASSLSRRGSGYT
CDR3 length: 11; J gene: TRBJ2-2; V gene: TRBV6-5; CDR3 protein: ASSDSRSGELF
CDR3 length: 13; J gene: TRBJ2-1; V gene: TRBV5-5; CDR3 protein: ASSFRQGPYNEQF
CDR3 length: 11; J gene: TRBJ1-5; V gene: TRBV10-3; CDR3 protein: AISVDGDQPQH
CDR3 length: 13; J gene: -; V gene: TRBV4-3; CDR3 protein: ASSQDRTSGYEQY
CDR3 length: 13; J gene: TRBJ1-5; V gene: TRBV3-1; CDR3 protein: ASSQGQGSGQPQH
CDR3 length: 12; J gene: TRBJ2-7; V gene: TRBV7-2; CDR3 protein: ASSPASEFDEQY
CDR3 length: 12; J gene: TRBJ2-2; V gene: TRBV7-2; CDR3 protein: ASSVQGGVGELF
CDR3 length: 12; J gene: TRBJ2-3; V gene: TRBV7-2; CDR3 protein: ASCRGPSTDTQY
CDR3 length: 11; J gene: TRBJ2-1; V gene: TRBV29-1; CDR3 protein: SGGLAGYNEQF
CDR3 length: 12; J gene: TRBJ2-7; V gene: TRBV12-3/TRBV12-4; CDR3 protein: ASSTQGGAYEQY
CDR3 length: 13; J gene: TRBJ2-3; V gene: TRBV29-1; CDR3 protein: SVEEGGSQADTQY
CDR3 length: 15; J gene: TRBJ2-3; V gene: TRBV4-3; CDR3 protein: ASSQDFASGRVNTQY
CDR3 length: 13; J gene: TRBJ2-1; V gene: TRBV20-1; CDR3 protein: SALKGGRAYNEQF
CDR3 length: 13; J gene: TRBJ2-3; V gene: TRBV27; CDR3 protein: ASSLSRGVGGTQY
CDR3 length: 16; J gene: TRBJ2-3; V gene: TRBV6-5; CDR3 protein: ASSYYPGAETSTDTQY
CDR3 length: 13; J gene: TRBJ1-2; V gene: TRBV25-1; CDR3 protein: ASTPSSGRGYGYT
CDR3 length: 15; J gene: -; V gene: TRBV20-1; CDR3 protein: SAPASRRRSSYNEQY
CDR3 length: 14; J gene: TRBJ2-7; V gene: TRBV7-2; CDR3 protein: ASSVQAYPETYEQY
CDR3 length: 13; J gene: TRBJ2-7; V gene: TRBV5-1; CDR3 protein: ASSLGGTSGTQQY
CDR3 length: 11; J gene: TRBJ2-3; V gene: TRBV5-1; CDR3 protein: ASTPSGTDTQY
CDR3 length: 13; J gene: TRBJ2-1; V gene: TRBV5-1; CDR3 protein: ASSLDRGGEDEQF
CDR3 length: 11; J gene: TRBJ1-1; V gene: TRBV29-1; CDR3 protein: SVDSQGGWRAF
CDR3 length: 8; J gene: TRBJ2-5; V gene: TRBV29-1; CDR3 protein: SVREETQY
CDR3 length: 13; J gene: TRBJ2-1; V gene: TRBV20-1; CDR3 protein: SAFSGGTSYNEQF
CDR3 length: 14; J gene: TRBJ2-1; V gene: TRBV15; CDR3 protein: ATSRERLAAYNEQF
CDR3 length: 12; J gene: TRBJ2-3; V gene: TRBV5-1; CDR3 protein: ASSLEVTTDTQY
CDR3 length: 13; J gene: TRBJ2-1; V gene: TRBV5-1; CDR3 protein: ASSLDGARPLERF
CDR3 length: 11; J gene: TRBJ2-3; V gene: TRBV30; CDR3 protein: AWATGVRDTQY
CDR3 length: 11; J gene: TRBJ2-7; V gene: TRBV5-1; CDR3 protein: ASSESYSYEQY
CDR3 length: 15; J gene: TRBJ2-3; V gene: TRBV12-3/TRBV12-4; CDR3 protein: ASSNHPGGRSTDTQY
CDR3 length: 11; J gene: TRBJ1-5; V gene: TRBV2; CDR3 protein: ASSREGNQPQH
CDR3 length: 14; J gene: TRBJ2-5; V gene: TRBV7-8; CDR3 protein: ASSLVLAGAPETQY